The clone carrying this TCR beta chain was detected a few times. What it recognizes is unknown. This entry is derived from a study of T cell repertoires in cytomegalovirus infection. Whole-study context: HLA-B-restricted CMV epitopes that are well studied, plus recently identified HLA-C-restricted ones, were used by the study. In public TCR beta signatures, there were indications of both CMV infection and matching HLA type. Study findings and constraints: Accumulated public TCR beta family frequency recognized individuals carrying CMV together with the relevant HLA.

This CDR3 is built from 16 residues. In germline, CDR1 is DFQATT, CDR2 SNEGSKA (reference sequence). Trimming removed 1 base from V and 3 bases from J; junction bases left unmatched: 6. TCRdb used MiXCR to reprocess the reads, holding one entry per CDR3 protein. This table has about a million distinct CDR3 sequences, roughly a third appearing once. The source is a human donor in good health (CMV status not recorded). Some clones in this sample may be carry-over from other donors' samples. Source: cultured CD8+ T cells from PBMCs, taken from culture after CMV antigen stimulation. The chain is built from TRBV20-1 and TRBJ2-1; 10 bases align to TRBD2. The CDR3 bases are TGCAGTGCTAGAGTTTCCGGGACTAGCGTCTACAATGAGCAGTTCTTC. Protein product: CSARVSGTSVYNEQFF.